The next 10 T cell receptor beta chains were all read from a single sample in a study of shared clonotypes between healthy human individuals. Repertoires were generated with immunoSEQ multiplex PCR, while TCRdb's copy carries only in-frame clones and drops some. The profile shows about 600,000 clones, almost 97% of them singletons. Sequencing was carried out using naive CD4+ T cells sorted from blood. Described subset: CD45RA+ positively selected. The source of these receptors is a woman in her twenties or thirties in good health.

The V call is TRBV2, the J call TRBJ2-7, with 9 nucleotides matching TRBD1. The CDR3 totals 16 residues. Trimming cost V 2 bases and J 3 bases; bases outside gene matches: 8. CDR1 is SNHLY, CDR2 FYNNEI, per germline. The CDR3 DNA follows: TGTGCCAGCAGTGAATTGGGACAGGGTGATTTCTACGAGCAGTACTTC. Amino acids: CASSELGQGDFYEQYF. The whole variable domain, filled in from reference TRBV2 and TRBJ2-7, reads EPEVTQTPSHQVTQMGQEVILRCVPISNHLYFYWYRQILGQKVEFLVSFYNNEISEKSEIFDDQFSVERPDGSNFTLKIRSTKLEDSAMYFCASSELGQGDFYEQYFGPGTRLTVT.

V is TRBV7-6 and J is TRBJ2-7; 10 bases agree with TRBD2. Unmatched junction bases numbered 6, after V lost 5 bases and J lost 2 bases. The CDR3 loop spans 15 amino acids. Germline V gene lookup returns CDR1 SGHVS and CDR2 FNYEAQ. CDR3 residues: CASSVGLAETYEQYF. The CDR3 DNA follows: TGTGCCAGCAGCGTAGGACTAGCGGAGACCTACGAGCAGTACTTC.

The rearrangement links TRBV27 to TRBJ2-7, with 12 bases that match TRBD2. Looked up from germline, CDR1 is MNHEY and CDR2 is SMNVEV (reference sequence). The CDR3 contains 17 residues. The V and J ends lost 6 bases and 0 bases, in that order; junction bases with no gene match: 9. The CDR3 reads CASSPSTSGSLSYEQYF. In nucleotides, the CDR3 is TGTGCCAGCAGCCCCTCGACTAGCGGGAGCCTCTCCTACGAGCAGTACTTC.

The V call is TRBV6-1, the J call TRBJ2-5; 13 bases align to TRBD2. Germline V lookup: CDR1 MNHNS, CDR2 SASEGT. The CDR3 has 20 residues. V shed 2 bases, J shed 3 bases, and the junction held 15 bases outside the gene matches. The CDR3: CASSESSRGLAGIIKETQYF. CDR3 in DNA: TGTGCCAGCAGTGAATCCAGCAGGGGACTAGCGGGAATAATAAAAGAGACCCAGTACTTC.

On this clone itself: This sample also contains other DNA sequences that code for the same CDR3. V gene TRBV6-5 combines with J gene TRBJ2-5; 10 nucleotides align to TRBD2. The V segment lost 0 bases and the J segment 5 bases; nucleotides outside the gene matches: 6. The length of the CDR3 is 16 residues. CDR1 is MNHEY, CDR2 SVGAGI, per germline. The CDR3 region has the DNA TGTGCCAGCAGTTACTCGCGGACTAGCGGCTCGGAGACCCAGTACTTC. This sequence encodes CASSYSRTSGSETQYF.

This CDR3 reads CASSRFSGYEQYF. In DNA, the CDR3 is TGTGCCAGCAGTCGTTTTAGCGGTTACGAGCAGTACTTC. The chain is built from TRBV6-6 and TRBJ2-7; D might be TRBD2 (6 bases). CDR3 length: 13 amino acids. V was pared by 5 bases and J by 4 bases, with 12 bases between. Germline V gene sequence: CDR1 MNHNY, CDR2 SVGAGI (reference sequence).

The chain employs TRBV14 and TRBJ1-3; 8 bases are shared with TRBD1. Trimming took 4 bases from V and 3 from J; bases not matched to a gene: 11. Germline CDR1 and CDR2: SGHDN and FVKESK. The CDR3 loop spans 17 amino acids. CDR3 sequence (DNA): TGTGCCAGCAGCCCGACCCACCAGGGGGCATTTGGAAACACCATATATTTT. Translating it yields CASSPTHQGAFGNTIYF.

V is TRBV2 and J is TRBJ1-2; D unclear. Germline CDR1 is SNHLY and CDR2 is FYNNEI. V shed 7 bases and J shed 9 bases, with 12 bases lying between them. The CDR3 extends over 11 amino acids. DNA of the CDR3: TGTGCCAGCAATGTGGCAATTAGCTACACCTTC. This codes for CASNVAISYTF.

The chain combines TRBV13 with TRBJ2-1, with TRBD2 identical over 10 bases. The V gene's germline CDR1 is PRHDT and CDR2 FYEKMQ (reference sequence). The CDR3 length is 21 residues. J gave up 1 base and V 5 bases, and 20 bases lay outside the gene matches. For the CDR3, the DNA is TGTGCCAGCAGCGGCAGACAGGGTTCAGCGGGAGGGCCTTCGTCCTACAATGAGCAGTTCTTC. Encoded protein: CASSGRQGSAGGPSSYNEQFF.

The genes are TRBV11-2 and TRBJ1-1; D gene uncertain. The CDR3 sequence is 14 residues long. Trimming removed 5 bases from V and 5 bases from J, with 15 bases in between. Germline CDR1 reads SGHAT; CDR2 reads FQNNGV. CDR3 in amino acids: CASSTHSMRTEAFF. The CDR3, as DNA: TGTGCCAGCAGCACCCACAGTATGCGGACTGAAGCTTTCTTT. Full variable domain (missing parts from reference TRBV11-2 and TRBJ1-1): EAGVAQSPRYKIIEKRQSVAFWCNPISGHATLYWYQQILGQGPKLLIQFQNNGVVDDSQLPKDRFSAERLKGVDSTLKIQPAKLEDSAVYLCASSTHSMRTEAFFGQGTRLTVV.